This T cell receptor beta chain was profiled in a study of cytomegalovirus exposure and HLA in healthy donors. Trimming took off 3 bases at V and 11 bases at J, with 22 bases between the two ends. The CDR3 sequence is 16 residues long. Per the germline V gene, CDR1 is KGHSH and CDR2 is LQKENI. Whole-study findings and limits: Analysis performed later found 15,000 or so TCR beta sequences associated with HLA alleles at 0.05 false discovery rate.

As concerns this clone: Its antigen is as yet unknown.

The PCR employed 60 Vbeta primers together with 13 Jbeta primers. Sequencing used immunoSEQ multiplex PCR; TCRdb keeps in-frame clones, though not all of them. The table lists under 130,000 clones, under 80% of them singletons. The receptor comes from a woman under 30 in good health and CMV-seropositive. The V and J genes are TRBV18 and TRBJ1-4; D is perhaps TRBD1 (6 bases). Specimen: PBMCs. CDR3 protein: CASSPSQGGMNRKLFF. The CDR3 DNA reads TGTGCCAGCTCACCGTCCCAAGGGGGTATGAATCGGAAACTGTTTTTT.